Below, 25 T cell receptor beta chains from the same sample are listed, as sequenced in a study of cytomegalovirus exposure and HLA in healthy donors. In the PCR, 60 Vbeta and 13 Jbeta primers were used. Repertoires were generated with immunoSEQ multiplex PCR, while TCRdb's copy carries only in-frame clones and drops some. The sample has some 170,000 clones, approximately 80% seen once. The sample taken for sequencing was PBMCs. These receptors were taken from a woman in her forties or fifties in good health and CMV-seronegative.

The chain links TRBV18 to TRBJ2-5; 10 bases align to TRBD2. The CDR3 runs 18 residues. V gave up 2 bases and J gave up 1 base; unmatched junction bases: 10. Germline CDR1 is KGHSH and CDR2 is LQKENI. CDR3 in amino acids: CASSPNRGTSGAQETQYF. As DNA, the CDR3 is TGTGCCAGCTCACCAAATCGCGGAACTAGCGGGGCCCAAGAGACCCAGTACTTC.

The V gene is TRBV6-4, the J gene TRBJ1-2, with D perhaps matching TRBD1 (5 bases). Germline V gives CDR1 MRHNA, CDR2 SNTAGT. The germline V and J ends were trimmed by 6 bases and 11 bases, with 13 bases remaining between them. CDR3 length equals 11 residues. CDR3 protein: CASRGWGEYTF. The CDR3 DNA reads TGTGCCAGCAGGGGTTGGGGCGAGTACACCTTC.

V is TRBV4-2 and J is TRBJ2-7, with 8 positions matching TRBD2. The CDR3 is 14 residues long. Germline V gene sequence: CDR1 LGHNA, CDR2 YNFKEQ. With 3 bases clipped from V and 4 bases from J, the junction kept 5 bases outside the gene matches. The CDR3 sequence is CASSHGGGPYEQYF. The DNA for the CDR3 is TGTGCCAGCAGCCATGGCGGGGGGCCTTACGAGCAGTACTTC.

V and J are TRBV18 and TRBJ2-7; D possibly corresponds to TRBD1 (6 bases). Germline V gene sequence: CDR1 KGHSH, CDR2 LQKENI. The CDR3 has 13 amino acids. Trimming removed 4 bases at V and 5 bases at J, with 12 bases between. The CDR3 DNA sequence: TGTGCCAGCTCACGTCTGGGGGCCGACGAGCAGTACTTC. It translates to CASSRLGADEQYF.

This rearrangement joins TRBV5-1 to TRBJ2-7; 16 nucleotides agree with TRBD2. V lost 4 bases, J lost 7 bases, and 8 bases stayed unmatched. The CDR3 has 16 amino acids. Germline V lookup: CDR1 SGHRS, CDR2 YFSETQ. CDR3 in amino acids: CASSTGLAGGPVEQYF. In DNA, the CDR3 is TGCGCCAGCAGCACGGGACTAGCGGGAGGGCCGGTTGAGCAGTACTTC.

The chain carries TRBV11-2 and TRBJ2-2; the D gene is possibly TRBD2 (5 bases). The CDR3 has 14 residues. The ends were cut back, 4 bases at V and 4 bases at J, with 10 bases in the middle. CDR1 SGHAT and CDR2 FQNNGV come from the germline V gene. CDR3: CASSSARGTGELFF. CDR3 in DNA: TGTGCCAGCAGCTCTGCCCGGGGCACCGGGGAGCTGTTTTTT.

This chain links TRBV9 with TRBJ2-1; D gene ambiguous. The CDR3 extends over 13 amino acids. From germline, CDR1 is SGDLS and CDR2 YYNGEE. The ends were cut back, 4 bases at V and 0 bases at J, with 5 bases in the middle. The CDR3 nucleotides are TGTGCCAGCAGCATTAGCTCCTACAATGAGCAGTTCTTC. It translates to CASSISSYNEQFF.

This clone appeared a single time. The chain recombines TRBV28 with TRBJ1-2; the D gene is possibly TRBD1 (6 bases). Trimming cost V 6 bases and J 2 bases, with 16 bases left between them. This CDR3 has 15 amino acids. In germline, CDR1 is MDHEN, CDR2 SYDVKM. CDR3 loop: CASRPWARGNYGYTF. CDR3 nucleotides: TGTGCCAGCAGACCCTGGGCGAGGGGGAACTATGGCTACACCTTC.

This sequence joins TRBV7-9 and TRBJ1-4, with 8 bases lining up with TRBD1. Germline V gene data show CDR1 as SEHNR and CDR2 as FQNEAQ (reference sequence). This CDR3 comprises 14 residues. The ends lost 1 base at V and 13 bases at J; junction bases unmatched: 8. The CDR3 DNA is TGTGCCAGCAGCTTAGTGGACAGGGAATACATACTGTTTTTT. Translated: CASSLVDREYILFF.

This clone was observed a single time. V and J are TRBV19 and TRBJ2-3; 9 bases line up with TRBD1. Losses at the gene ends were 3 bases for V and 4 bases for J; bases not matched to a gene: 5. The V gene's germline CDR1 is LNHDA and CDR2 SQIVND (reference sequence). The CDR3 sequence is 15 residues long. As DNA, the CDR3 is TGTGCCAGTAGTATGAGGGACAGGGTTTCAGATACGCAGTATTTT. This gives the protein CASSMRDRVSDTQYF.

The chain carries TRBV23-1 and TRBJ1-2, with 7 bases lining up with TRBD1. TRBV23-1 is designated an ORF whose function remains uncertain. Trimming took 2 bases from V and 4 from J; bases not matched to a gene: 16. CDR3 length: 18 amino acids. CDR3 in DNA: TGCGCCAGCAGTCAACCATCGACAGGGTCCTCTACGGGCTATGGCTACACCTTC. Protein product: CASSQPSTGSSTGYGYTF.

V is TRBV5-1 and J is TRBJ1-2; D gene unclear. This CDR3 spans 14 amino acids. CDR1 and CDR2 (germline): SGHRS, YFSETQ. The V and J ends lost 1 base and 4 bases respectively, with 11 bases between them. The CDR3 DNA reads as TGCGCCAGCAGCTTGATCCCAACCAGCTATGGCTACACCTTC. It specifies CASSLIPTSYGYTF. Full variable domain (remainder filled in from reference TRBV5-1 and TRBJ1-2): KAGVTQTPRYLIKTRGQQVTLSCSPISGHRSVSWYQQTPGQGLQFLFEYFSETQRNKGNFPGRFSGRQFSNSRSEMNVSTLELGDSALYLCASSLIPTSYGYTFGSGTRLTVV.

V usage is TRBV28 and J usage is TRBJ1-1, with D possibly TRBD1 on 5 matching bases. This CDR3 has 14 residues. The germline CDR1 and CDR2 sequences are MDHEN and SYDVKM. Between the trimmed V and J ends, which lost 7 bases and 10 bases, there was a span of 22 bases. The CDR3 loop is CASIALGAPLIAFF. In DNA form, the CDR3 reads TGTGCCAGCATCGCCCTTGGGGCCCCTCTAATAGCTTTCTTT.

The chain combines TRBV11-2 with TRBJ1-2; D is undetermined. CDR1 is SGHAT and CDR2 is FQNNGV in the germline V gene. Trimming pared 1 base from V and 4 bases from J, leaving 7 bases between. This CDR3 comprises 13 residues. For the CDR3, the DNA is TGTGCCAGCAGCTTAGGGCAGATCTATGGCTACACCTTC. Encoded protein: CASSLGQIYGYTF.

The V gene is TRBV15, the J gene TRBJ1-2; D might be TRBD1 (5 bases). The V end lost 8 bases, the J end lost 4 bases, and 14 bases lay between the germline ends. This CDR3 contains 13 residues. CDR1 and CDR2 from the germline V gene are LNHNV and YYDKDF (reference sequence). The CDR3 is CATQGGKSYGYTF. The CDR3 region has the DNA TGTGCCACCCAGGGAGGGAAAAGCTATGGCTACACCTTC.

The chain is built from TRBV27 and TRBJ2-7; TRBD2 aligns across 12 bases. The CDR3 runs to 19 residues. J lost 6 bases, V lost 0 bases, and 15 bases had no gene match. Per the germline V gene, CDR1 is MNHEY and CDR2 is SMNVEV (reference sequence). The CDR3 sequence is CASSLSPWTSGISTREQYF. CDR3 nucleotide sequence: TGTGCCAGCAGTTTATCCCCCTGGACTAGCGGGATTTCGACTCGCGAGCAGTACTTC.

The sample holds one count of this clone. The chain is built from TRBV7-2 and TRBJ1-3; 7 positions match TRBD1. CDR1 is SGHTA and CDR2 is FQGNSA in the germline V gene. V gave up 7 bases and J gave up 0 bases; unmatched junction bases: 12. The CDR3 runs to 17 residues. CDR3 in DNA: TGTGCCAGCACCCGGGGCCGGACAGGCTTCTCTGGAAACACCATATATTTT. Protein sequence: CASTRGRTGFSGNTIYF.

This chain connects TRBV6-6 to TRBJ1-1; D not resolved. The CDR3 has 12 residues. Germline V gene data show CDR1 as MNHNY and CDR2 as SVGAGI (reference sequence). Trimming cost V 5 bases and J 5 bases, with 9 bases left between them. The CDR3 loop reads CASSGGMTEAFF. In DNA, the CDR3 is TGTGCCAGCAGTGGCGGGATGACTGAAGCTTTCTTT.

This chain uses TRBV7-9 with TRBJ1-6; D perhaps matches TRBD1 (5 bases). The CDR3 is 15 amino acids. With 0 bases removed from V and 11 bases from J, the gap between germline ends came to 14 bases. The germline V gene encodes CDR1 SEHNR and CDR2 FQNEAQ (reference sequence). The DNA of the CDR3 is TGTGCCAGCAGCTTAGCCCCGCCAGGGTTTGCACCCCTCCACTTT. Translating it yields CASSLAPPGFAPLHF.

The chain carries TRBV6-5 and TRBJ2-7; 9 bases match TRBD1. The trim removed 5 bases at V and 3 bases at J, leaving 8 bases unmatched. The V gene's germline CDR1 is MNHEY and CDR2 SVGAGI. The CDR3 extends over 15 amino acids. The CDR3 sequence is CASSPTGQGGYEQYF. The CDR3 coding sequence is TGTGCCAGCAGTCCTACGGGACAGGGTGGCTACGAGCAGTACTTC.

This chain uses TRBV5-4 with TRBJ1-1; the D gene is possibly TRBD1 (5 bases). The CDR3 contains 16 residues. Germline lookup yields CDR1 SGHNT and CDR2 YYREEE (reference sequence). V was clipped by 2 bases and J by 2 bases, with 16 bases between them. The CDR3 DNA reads TGTGCCAGCAGCTTTGGACACACCATATATAACACTGAAGCTTTCTTT. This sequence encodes CASSFGHTIYNTEAFF.

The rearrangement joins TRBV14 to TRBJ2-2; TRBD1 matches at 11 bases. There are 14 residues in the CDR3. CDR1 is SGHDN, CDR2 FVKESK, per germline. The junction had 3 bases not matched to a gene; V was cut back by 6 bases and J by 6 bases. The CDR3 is CASRWTGGSGELFF. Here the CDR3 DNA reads TGTGCCAGCAGGTGGACAGGGGGCTCCGGGGAGCTGTTTTTT.

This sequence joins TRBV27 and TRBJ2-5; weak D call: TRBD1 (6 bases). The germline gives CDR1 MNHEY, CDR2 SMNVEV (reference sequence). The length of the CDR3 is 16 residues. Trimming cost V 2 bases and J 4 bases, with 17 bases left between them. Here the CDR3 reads CASSLRQASRGETQYF. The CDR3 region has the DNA TGTGCCAGCAGTTTAAGACAAGCTTCCAGGGGAGAGACCCAGTACTTC.

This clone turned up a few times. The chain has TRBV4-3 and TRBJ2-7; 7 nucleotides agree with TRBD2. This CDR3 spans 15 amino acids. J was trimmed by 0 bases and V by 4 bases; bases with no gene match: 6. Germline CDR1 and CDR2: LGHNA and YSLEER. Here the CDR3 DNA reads TGCGCCAGCAGCCGGGAGCGGGACCACTCCTACGAGCAGTACTTC. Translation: CASSRERDHSYEQYF.

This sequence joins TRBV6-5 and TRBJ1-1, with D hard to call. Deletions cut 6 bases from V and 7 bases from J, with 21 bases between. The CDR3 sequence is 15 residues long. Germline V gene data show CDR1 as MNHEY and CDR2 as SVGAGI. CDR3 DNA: TGTGCCAGCAGCTCCACGACCTGGGCGGGAAGTGAAGCTTTCTTT. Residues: CASSSTTWAGSEAFF.